This TCR beta chain was profiled in a study of blood T cell repertoires in COVID-19. Study summary: The United States, Italy and Spain supplied acute and convalescent COVID-19 samples. PBMCs, B-cell-depleted T cells, or T cells were the source of the cDNA or gDNA that made up the material.

Source study methods: Estimates of nucleated cell counts were drawn from the amplification of reference gene primers. Generated by immunoSEQ multiplex PCR, the TCRdb table keeps only in-frame clones and is missing some. V, J and clone size are taken as reported in that table, and D and trimming were inferred from the DNA itself. The sample carries about 77,000 clones, approximately 80% recorded once. Trimming shortened V by 0 bases and J by 3 bases, and 21 bases separated the two germline ends. Germline CDR1 and CDR2: MNHEY and SVGEGT. This CDR3 contains 18 residues. The V call is TRBV6-2 or TRBV6-3, the J call TRBJ2-7; weak D call: TRBD1 (5 bases). The sample was peripheral blood. This TCR was recovered from an older woman with acute or convalescent COVID-19. CDR3 sequence (DNA): TGTGCCAGCAGTTACTCTGGCAGGGTAGGGTATCGAGGCTACGAGCAGTACTTC. It is translated as CASSYSGRVGYRGYEQYF.